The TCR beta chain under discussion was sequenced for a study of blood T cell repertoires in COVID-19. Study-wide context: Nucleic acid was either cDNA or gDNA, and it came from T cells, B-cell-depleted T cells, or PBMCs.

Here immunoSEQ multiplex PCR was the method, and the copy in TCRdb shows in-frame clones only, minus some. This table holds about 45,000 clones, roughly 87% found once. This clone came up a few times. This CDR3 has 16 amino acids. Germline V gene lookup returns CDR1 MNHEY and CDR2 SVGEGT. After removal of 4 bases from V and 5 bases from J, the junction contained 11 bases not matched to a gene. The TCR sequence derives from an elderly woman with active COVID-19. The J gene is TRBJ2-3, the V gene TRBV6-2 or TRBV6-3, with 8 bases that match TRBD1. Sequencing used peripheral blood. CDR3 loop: CASSSYRTGFVDTQYF. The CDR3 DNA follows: TGTGCCAGCAGTTCCTACCGGACAGGGTTTGTAGATACGCAGTATTTT.